The 24 T cell receptor beta chains given below trace back to one sample, sequenced in a study of T cell responses to AZD1222 COVID-19 vaccine. Assay used: immunoSEQ multiplex PCR; TCRdb lists only in-frame clones, some missing. Here the sample spans roughly 120,000 clones, 94% being singletons. The material sequenced was peripheral blood, taken on day 0 of AZD1222 vaccination. Receptors originate from an adult in good health.

The chain uses TRBV10-1 and TRBJ2-1; perhaps D is TRBD1 or TRBD2 (5 bases each). Germline V CDR1 and CDR2: WNHNN, SYGVQD (reference sequence). This CDR3 is 15 amino acids long. V shed 5 bases and J shed 5 bases, with 16 bases lying between them. CDR3 nucleotide sequence: TGCGCCAGCAGTACCGGGACGGCGGGCAACAATGAGCAGTTCTTC. It yields the protein CASSTGTAGNNEQFF.

The CDR3 loop is CASSRTGAEAFF. DNA of the CDR3: TGTGCCAGCAGCCGTACAGGGGCTGAAGCTTTCTTT. The rearrangement links TRBV11-3 to TRBJ1-1, with 7 bases lining up with TRBD1. Germline trimming cut 5 bases from V and 6 bases from J; bases unmatched to any gene: 3. The V gene's germline CDR1 is SGHNT and CDR2 YENEEA. The CDR3 covers 12 residues.

V and J are TRBV7-9 and TRBJ1-2; the match to TRBD1 covers 12 bases. The J segment lost 7 bases and the V segment lost 10 bases, leaving 7 bases of the junction unmatched. The CDR3 loop spans 13 amino acids. Germline values: CDR1 SEHNR, CDR2 FQNEAQ (reference sequence). The CDR3 DNA follows: TGTGCCACACAAGGGACAGGGGGCAGTGGCTACACCTTC. This sequence encodes CATQGTGGSGYTF.

J is TRBJ2-1 and V is TRBV5-1, with a tentative D call TRBD1 (5 bases). This CDR3 comprises 16 residues. The germline gives CDR1 SGHRS, CDR2 YFSETQ. V was trimmed by 2 bases and J by 7 bases, leaving 19 bases between them. The CDR3 sequence: CASSFSSAVQGNEQFF. The CDR3 region has the DNA TGCGCCAGCAGCTTCAGTTCGGCAGTCCAGGGAAATGAGCAGTTCTTC.

The chain employs TRBV6-6 and TRBJ1-1; 8 positions agree with TRBD1. Germline loops: CDR1 MNHNY, CDR2 SVGAGI (reference sequence). The CDR3 is made up of 12 amino acids. After removal of 10 bases from V and 3 bases from J, the junction contained 4 bases not matched to a gene. The CDR3 sequence is CATDRGDTEAFF. CDR3 bases: TGTGCCACCGACAGGGGCGACACTGAAGCTTTCTTT.

The CDR3 sequence: CASRPRGGGYTF. DNA of the CDR3: TGTGCCAGCAGACCCCGCGGGGGTGGCTACACCTTC. The chain carries TRBV6-5 and TRBJ1-2; D possibly corresponds to TRBD1 (5 bases). The CDR3 length is 12 residues. Trimming took 6 bases from V and 7 from J, leaving 12 bases between them. Looked up from germline, CDR1 is MNHEY and CDR2 is SVGAGI.

This clone has a handful of counts. CDR3 in amino acids: CATSRDTTSSYEQYF. DNA of the CDR3: TGTGCCACCAGCAGAGATACGACTAGTTCCTACGAGCAGTACTTC. The rearrangement links TRBV15 to TRBJ2-7, with a tentative D call TRBD2 (6 bases). Trimming cost V 0 bases and J 1 base, with 10 bases left between them. The V gene's germline CDR1 is LNHNV and CDR2 YYDKDF (reference sequence). The CDR3 sequence is 15 residues long.

The rearrangement links TRBV19 to TRBJ1-3; D unresolved. The V end was cut by 5 bases, the J end by 0 bases, with 17 bases between. The CDR3 loop spans 17 amino acids. Germline lookup yields CDR1 LNHDA and CDR2 SQIVND (reference sequence). CDR3 sequence reads: CASSRLSGPSSGNTIYF. The CDR3 coding sequence is TGTGCCAGTAGTCGCCTATCTGGACCCTCCTCTGGAAACACCATATATTTT.

The genes are TRBV19 and TRBJ1-5; D remains unclear. Germline CDR1 reads LNHDA; CDR2 reads SQIVND (reference sequence). V was trimmed by 1 base and J by 9 bases, leaving 19 bases between them. The CDR3 consists of 16 residues. CDR3 coding DNA: TGTGCCAGTAGTATAGTGAGATCGTCCGCGCCCGGGCCCCAGCATTTT. Residues: CASSIVRSSAPGPQHF.

The chain carries TRBV5-5 and TRBJ2-5, with 7 positions matching TRBD1. The CDR3 runs to 15 residues. V lost 6 bases to trimming and J lost 1 base; unmatched junction nucleotides: 9. Germline CDR1 reads SGHKS; CDR2 reads YYEKEE (reference sequence). The CDR3 DNA follows: TGTGCCAGCATTTACCGAGACAGGGTCCAAGAGACCCAGTACTTC. Protein: CASIYRDRVQETQYF.

This clone appeared once. The chain joins TRBV5-1 to TRBJ2-1; 7 bases match TRBD2. The germline V gene has CDR1 SGHRS and CDR2 YFSETQ. J lost 7 bases, V lost 4 bases, and 11 bases had no gene match. There are 15 residues in the CDR3. This chain's CDR3 is CASSVLADPINEQFF. The CDR3, as DNA: TGCGCCAGCAGCGTCCTAGCGGACCCGATTAATGAGCAGTTCTTC.

The chain is built from TRBV27 and TRBJ2-5; possible D gene TRBD1, 6 bases. The germline V and J ends were trimmed by 4 bases and 5 bases, with 14 bases remaining between them. Germline V gene sequence: CDR1 MNHEY, CDR2 SMNVEV (reference sequence). The CDR3 is 14 amino acids. The CDR3 here is CASSSEGVGETQYF. The CDR3, as DNA: TGTGCCAGCAGTTCCGAGGGGGTAGGGGAGACCCAGTACTTC.

V gene TRBV30 combines with J gene TRBJ1-3; D gene ambiguous. V was trimmed by 8 bases and J by 0 bases, leaving 8 bases between them. The CDR3 totals 12 residues. CDR1 is GTSNPN and CDR2 is SVGIG in the germline V gene (reference sequence). The CDR3 DNA is TGTGCCGGAGGAGTCTCTGGAAACACCATATATTTT. Its translation: CAGGVSGNTIYF. The whole variable domain, remainder taken from reference TRBV30 and TRBJ1-3, is SQTIHQWPATLVQPVGSPLSLECTVEGTSNPNLYWYRQAAGRGLQLLFYSVGIGQISSEVPQNLSASRPQDRQFILSSKKLLLSDSGFYLCAGGVSGNTIYFGEGSWLTVV.

J is TRBJ2-1 and V is TRBV13; the D is unclear. V lost 3 bases and J lost 0, with 9 bases in between. Germline values: CDR1 PRHDT, CDR2 FYEKMQ (reference sequence). This CDR3 region has 15 residues. The CDR3 DNA is TGTGCCAGCAGCTTCCGTGCCCGCTCCTACAATGAGCAGTTCTTC. As protein: CASSFRARSYNEQFF.

The rearrangement uses TRBV4-1 and TRBJ1-4; tentatively, D is TRBD1 (5 bases). Looked up from germline, CDR1 is MGHRA and CDR2 is YSYEKL. V lost 6 bases and J 4 bases, leaving 15 bases between the germline ends. This CDR3 spans 15 amino acids. The CDR3 coding sequence is TGCGCCAGCAGGACACCGGGGCCCTATAATGAAAAACTGTTTTTT. Translating gives CASRTPGPYNEKLFF.

This chain uses TRBV4-1 with TRBJ1-5, with a possible D match to TRBD1 (6 bases). This CDR3 has 18 amino acids. V lost 0 bases and J 6 bases, leaving 21 bases between the germline ends. Germline V gene data show CDR1 as MGHRA and CDR2 as YSYEKL. The DNA for the CDR3 is TGCGCCAGCAGCCAAGATCGGCGGTCAGGGGAGAAGATTCAGCCCCAGCATTTT. The encoded protein is CASSQDRRSGEKIQPQHF.

The J gene is TRBJ2-1, the V gene TRBV21-1; the D call TRBD2 from the table was never checked on the DNA. TRBV21-1 is recorded as a pseudogene. The CDR3 is 15 residues long. The CDR3 nucleotides are TGTGCCAGCAGCAATGAGACTAGCGGTGACAATGAGCAGTTCTTC. Amino acid sequence: CASSNETSGDNEQFF.

CDR3 bases: TGTGCCAGTAGTATCAGGGCAGGGGTGAACACCGGGGAGCTGTTTTTT. This sequence encodes CASSIRAGVNTGELFF. The chain carries TRBV19 and TRBJ2-2; D possibly corresponds to TRBD1 (6 bases). The CDR3 totals 16 residues. Per germline, CDR1 LNHDA and CDR2 SQIVND (reference sequence). V was clipped by 3 bases and J by 1 base, with 12 bases between them.

The chain employs TRBV25-1 and TRBJ2-3, with D uncertain. The CDR3 is made up of 14 amino acids. V was clipped by 3 bases and J by 0 bases, with 7 bases between them. Germline CDR1 reads MGHDK; CDR2 reads SYGVNS. For the CDR3, the DNA is TGTGCCAGCAGTGATCCCACCAGCACAGATACGCAGTATTTT. This gives the protein CASSDPTSTDTQYF.

This clone was counted a single time. This chain joins TRBV7-2 and TRBJ1-2; the match to TRBD1 covers 11 bases. V shed 5 bases, J shed 3 bases, and the junction held 5 bases outside the gene matches. The germline CDR1 and CDR2 sequences are SGHTA and FQGNSA. The CDR3 extends over 15 amino acids. The CDR3 reads CASSPGQGADYGYTF. In DNA form, the CDR3 reads TGTGCCAGCAGCCCAGGACAGGGGGCAGACTATGGCTACACCTTC. Drawing the rest from reference TRBV7-2 and TRBJ1-2, the complete variable domain is GAGVSQSPSNKVTEKGKDVELRCDPISGHTALYWYRQSLGQGLEFLIYFQGNSAPDKSGLPSDRFSAERTGGSVSTLTIQRTQQEDSAVYLCASSPGQGADYGYTFGSGTRLTVV.

The chain is built from TRBV6-2 or TRBV6-3 and TRBJ1-1; D perhaps matches TRBD1 (6 bases). Trimming removed 0 bases at V and 4 bases at J, with 15 bases between. Germline V gene data show CDR1 as MNHEY and CDR2 as SVGEGT. This CDR3 is built from 16 residues. The CDR3 protein is CASSYSPPRGVTEAFF. In DNA form, the CDR3 reads TGTGCCAGCAGTTACTCCCCCCCCAGGGGTGTCACTGAAGCTTTCTTT.

This clone appeared a single time. The V call is TRBV30, the J call TRBJ1-3, with no clear D. V lost 3 bases and J 4 bases, leaving 28 bases between the germline ends. Per germline, CDR1 GTSNPN and CDR2 SVGIG (reference sequence). The CDR3 is 19 residues long. CDR3 region: CAWRAGIGGARGKGNTIYF. The DNA for the CDR3 is TGTGCCTGGAGGGCCGGGATTGGTGGTGCAAGAGGGAAGGGAAACACCATATATTTT.

The chain has TRBV4-1 and TRBJ1-5, with TRBD1 identical over 8 bases. The CDR3 spans 16 residues. Germline V gene sequence: CDR1 MGHRA, CDR2 YSYEKL. V lost 3 bases and J lost 4; bases outside the gene matches: 8. The CDR3 coding sequence is TGCGCCAGCAGCCACCTGATGGACAGGGAAAATCAGCCCCAGCATTTT. This translates into CASSHLMDRENQPQHF.

This chain joins TRBV28 and TRBJ2-1; no clear D gene. The length of the CDR3 is 11 residues. The ends were cut back, 6 bases at V and 3 bases at J, with 3 bases in the middle. In germline, CDR1 is MDHEN, CDR2 SYDVKM. The CDR3 DNA reads as TGTGCCAGCAGGATCTACAATGAGCAGTTCTTC. Residues: CASRIYNEQFF.